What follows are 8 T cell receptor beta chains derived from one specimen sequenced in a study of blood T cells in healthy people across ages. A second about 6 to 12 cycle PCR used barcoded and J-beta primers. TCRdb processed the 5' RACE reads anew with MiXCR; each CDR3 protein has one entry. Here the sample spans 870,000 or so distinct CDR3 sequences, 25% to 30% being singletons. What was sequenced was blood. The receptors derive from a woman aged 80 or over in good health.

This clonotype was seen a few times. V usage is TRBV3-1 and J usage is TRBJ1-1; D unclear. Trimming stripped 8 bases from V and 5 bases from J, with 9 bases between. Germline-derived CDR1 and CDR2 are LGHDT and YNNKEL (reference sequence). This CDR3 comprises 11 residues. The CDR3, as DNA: TGTGCCAGCGGTAAGTGGACTGAAGCTTTCTTT. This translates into CASGKWTEAFF. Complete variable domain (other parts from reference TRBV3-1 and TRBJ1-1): DTAVSQTPKYLVTQMGNDKSIKCEQNLGHDTMYWYKQDSKKFLKIMFSYNNKELIINETVPNRFSPKSPDKAHLNLHINSLELGDSAVYFCASGKWTEAFFGQGTRLTVV.

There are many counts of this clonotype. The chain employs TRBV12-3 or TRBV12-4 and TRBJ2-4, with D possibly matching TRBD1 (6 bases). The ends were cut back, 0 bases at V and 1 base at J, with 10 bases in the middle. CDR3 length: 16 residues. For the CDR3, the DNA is TGTGCCAGCAGTTTAGCGGGGGCTGCCGCCAAAAACATTCAGTACTTC. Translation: CASSLAGAAAKNIQYF.

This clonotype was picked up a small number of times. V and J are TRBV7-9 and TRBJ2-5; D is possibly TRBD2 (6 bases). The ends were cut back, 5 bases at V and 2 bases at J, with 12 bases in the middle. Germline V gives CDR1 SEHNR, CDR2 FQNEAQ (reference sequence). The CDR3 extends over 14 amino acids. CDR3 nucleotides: TGTGCCAGCAGCCGAATGGGACTGCAAGAGACCCAGTACTTC. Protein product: CASSRMGLQETQYF.

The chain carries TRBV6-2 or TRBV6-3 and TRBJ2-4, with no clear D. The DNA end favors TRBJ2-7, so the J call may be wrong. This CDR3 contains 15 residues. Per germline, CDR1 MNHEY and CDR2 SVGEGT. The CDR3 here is CASSYALAHSYEQYF. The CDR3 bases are TGTGCCAGCAGTTACGCCCTGGCCCACTCCTACGAGCAGTACTTC.

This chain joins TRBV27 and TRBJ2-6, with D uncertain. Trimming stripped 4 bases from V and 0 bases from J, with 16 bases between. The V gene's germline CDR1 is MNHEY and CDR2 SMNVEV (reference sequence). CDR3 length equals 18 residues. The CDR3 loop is CASSSNIPSRSGANVLTF. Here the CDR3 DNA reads TGTGCCAGCAGTTCCAATATACCCTCACGCTCTGGGGCCAACGTCCTGACTTTC.

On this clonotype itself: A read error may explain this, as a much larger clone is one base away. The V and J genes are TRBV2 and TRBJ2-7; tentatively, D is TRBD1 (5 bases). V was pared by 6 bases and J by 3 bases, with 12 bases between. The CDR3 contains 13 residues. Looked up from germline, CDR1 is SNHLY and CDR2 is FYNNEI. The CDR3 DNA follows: TGTGCCAGCAGGGCGCAGGGCCTCTACGAGCAGTACTTC. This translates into CASRAQGLYEQYF.

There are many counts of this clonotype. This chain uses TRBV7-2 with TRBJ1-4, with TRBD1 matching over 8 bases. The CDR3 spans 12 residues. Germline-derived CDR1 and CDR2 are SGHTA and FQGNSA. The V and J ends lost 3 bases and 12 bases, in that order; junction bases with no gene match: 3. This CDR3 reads CASSLTGVELFF. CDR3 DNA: TGTGCCAGCAGCTTGACAGGGGTTGAACTGTTTTTT.

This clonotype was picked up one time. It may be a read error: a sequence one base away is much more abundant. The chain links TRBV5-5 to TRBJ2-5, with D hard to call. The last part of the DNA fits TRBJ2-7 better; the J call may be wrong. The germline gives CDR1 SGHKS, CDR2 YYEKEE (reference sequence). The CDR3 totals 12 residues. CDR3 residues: CACSFRGFEQYF. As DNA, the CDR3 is TGTGCCTGCAGCTTTAGAGGTTTCGAGCAGTACTTC.